The 11 T cell receptor beta chains below were found in one sample sequenced in a study of shared clonotypes between healthy human individuals. TCRdb keeps only in-frame clones here, not all; method: immunoSEQ multiplex PCR. This table holds about 2.4 million clones, more than 85% found once. Sequencing input: naive CD4+ T cells from PBMCs. Subset reported: CD45RA+ positively selected. The receptors come from a man between 18 and 35 years old in good health. Some clones in this sample may be carry-over from other donors' samples.

The chain employs TRBV28 and TRBJ1-1; a possible D gene is TRBD1 (6 bases). The CDR3 runs 13 residues. Trimming took 7 bases from V and 0 from J, leaving 9 bases between them. Looked up from germline, CDR1 is MDHEN and CDR2 is SYDVKM. CDR3 sequence (DNA): TGTGCCAGCAAACGGGACATGAACACTGAAGCTTTCTTT. It yields the protein CASKRDMNTEAFF.

The chain recombines TRBV6-5 with TRBJ1-1; no clear D. The V gene lost 5 bases and the J gene lost 0 bases, with 7 bases spanning the gap. Germline V gives CDR1 MNHEY, CDR2 SVGAGI. The CDR3 covers 13 residues. The CDR3 loop reads CASSAMMNTEAFF. In nucleotides, the CDR3 is TGTGCCAGCAGTGCCATGATGAACACTGAAGCTTTCTTT.

This clone showed up just once. The chain recombines TRBV27 with TRBJ1-1, with a weak D call TRBD1 (6 bases). CDR1 is MNHEY, CDR2 SMNVEV, per germline (reference sequence). This CDR3 is built from 15 residues. V lost 5 bases to trimming and J lost 2 bases, with 15 bases between them. This CDR3 is CASSINTGSNTEAFF. CDR3 nucleotide sequence: TGTGCCAGCAGTATCAACACAGGGTCCAACACTGAAGCTTTCTTT.

Notes on this clone: At the DNA level, this CDR3 is encoded by other sequences in the same sample as well. The chain employs TRBV29-1 and TRBJ2-1; unclear D gene. Trimming took off 7 bases at V and 4 bases at J, with 8 bases between the two ends. The CDR3 totals 11 residues. Per germline, CDR1 SQVTM and CDR2 ANQGSEA. The CDR3 sequence is CSALTYNEQFF. Here the CDR3 DNA reads TGCAGCGCCTTGACTTACAATGAGCAGTTCTTC.

CDR3 bases: TGTGCCAGCAGCCAGCTAAGCTATGGCTACACCTTC. This encodes CASSQLSYGYTF. The genes are TRBV5-4 and TRBJ1-2; no definite D call. The germline V gene has CDR1 SGHNT and CDR2 YYREEE (reference sequence). V lost 4 bases to trimming and J lost 4 bases, with 8 bases between them. The length of the CDR3 is 12 residues.

This clone came up once. This rearrangement joins TRBV6-1 to TRBJ2-7; D is possibly TRBD1 or TRBD2 (5 bases each). The CDR3 sequence is 11 residues long. Germline assignment: CDR1 MNHNS and CDR2 SASEGT. V dropped 4 bases and J dropped 5 bases, with 6 bases sitting between them. CDR3 in amino acids: CASSVGHEQYF. In nucleotides, the CDR3 is TGTGCCAGCAGTGTGGGACACGAGCAGTACTTC.

V is TRBV28 and J is TRBJ2-7; D is tentatively TRBD1 or TRBD2 (5 bases each). CDR1 is MDHEN and CDR2 is SYDVKM in the germline V gene. The V and J ends lost 3 bases and 4 bases respectively, with 19 bases between them. The CDR3 has 16 residues. For the CDR3, the DNA is TGTGCCAGCAGTTTTTTACGGGGCAGGCCGGGGTACGAGCAGTACTTC. Translation: CASSFLRGRPGYEQYF. Full variable domain (missing parts from reference TRBV28 and TRBJ2-7): DVKVTQSSRYLVKRTGEKVFLECVQDMDHENMFWYRQDPGLGLRLIYFSYDVKMKEKGDIPEGYSVSREKKERFSLILESASTNQTSMYLCASSFLRGRPGYEQYFGPGTRLTVT.

V is TRBV5-1 and J is TRBJ2-3; D is possibly TRBD2 (6 bases). Germline CDR1 SGHRS, CDR2 YFSETQ. The V and J ends lost 3 bases and 6 bases respectively, with 14 bases between them. The CDR3 has 14 amino acids. In nucleotides, the CDR3 is TGCGCCAGCAGCTACATCGGGGGTAAGGATACGCAGTATTTT. Its translation: CASSYIGGKDTQYF.

This chain joins TRBV19 and TRBJ2-1; 8 bases are a match to TRBD1. The CDR3 extends over 15 amino acids. J lost 6 bases, V lost 3 bases, and 7 bases had no gene match. Germline loops: CDR1 LNHDA, CDR2 SQIVND (reference sequence). CDR3: CASSIWTGISNEQFF. Here the CDR3 DNA reads TGTGCCAGTAGTATCTGGACAGGGATATCCAATGAGCAGTTCTTC.

As for this clone: At the DNA level, this CDR3 is encoded by other sequences in the same sample as well. The rearrangement uses TRBV5-1 and TRBJ2-7; no reliable D call. Germline V gene data show CDR1 as SGHRS and CDR2 as YFSETQ. V was cut by 0 bases and J by 4 bases, with 5 bases left in between. The CDR3 loop spans 12 amino acids. The CDR3 here is CASSLVQYEQYF. The CDR3 DNA sequence: TGCGCCAGCAGCTTGGTCCAGTACGAGCAGTACTTC.

This clone was seen more than once but under ten times. A read error may account for a junction end that differs from germline. The chain employs TRBV2 and TRBJ1-1; D ambiguous. The CDR3 length is 11 residues. Germline V gene data show CDR1 as SNHLY and CDR2 as FYNNEI. The CDR3 DNA is TGTGCCAGCAGGGGGAACGCTGAAGCTTTCTTT. Translation: CASRGNAEAFF.